This note documents a single TCR beta chain sequence. Vbeta (60) and Jbeta (13) primers were used in the PCR. Clones were read by immunoSEQ multiplex PCR, and TCRdb kept only the in-frame ones, dropping some. Of fewer than 140,000 clones in the sample, 60% to 80% were seen once. The sample originates from a study of cytomegalovirus exposure and HLA in healthy donors. The CDR3 is 13 residues long. Trimming shortened V by 6 bases and J by 3 bases, and 9 bases separated the two germline ends. The germline gives CDR1 SGHVS, CDR2 FQNEAQ. The sample comprised PBMCs. The chain carries TRBV7-8 and TRBJ2-1; D gene unclear. The receptor was derived from a female donor in good health and CMV-seronegative. The CDR3 loop reads CASSSYLYNEQFF. CDR3 DNA: TGTGCCAGCAGTTCGTATCTCTACAATGAGCAGTTCTTC.